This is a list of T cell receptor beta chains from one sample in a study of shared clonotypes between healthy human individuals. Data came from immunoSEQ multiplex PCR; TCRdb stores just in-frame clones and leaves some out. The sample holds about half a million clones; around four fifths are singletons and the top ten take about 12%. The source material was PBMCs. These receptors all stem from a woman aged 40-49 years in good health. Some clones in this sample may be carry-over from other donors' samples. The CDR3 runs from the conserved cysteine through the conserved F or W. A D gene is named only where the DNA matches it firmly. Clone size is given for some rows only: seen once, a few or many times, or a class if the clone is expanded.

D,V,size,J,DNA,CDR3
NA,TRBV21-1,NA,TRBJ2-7,TGTGCCAGCAGCAGACCACCACCGGGCGGTTACTCCTACGAGCAGTACTTC,CASSRPPPGGYSYEQYF
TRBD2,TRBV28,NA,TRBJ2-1,TGTGCCAGCAGTTTAGGACGGGAGGCCCCACATTTGGAGTTCTTC,CASSLGREAPHLEFF
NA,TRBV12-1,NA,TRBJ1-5,TGTGCCAGCAGCTTTGCCCCGGGAAAGTGCCGGAGACTTCAGCCCCAGCATTTT,CASSFAPGKCRRLQPQHF
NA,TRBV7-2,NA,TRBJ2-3,TGTGCCAGCAGCATCACAGATACGCAGTATTTT,CASSITDTQYF
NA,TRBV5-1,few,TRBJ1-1,TGCGCCAGCAGCTTGGAGGCAGGGGTGGCTGAAGCTTTCTTT,CASSLEAGVAEAFF
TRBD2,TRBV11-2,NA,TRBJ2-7,TGTGCCAGTACTAGCGGGAACTACGAGCAGTACTTC,CASTSGNYEQYF
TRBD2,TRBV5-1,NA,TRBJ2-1,TGCGCCAGCAGCTTGGACCAGCGGGAGAACAATGAGCAGTTCTTC,CASSLDQRENNEQFF
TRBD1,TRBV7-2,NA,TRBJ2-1,TGTGCCAGCAGCTTAACCCCCAGGGGGAGAGACAATGAGCAGTTCTTC,CASSLTPRGRDNEQFF
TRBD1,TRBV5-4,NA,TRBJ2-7,TGTGCCAGCAGCTTGGGCGGGGACAGGGAATTGTACGAGCAGTACTTC,CASSLGGDRELYEQYF
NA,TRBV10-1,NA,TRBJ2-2,TGCGCCAGCAGTGAGTCGAGAGCCACCGGGGAGCTGTTTTTT,CASSESRATGELFF
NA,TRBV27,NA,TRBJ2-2,TGTGCCAGCAGTTTAATCCCTCGTTGGGACTCCAGCGGGGAGCTGTTTTTT,CASSLIPRWDSSGELFF
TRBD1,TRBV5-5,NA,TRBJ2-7,TGTGCCAGCAATCCAGCGAGGGGGCGCCTGGTCGAGCAGTACTTC,CASNPARGRLVEQYF
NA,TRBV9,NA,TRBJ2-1,TGTGCCAGCAGCGTGGCGGGGATAGCGGCATCCTACAATGAGCAGTTCTTC,CASSVAGIAASYNEQFF
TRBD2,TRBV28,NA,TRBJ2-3,TGTGCCAGCAGTCTAGCGGGGACTAGCACAGATACGCAGTATTTT,CASSLAGTSTDTQYF
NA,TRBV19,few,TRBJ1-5,TGTGCCAGTAGTGCAGGGACCTATCAGCCCCAGCATTTT,CASSAGTYQPQHF
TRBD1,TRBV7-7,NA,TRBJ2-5,TGTGCTAGCAGCTTTGAAGCAGGGACAGGCCAACAAGAGACCCAGTACTTC,CASSFEAGTGQQETQYF
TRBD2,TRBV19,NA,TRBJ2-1,TGTGCCAGTAGTATTTACCTCCCAGCGACTAGCGGGAGTTACTACAATGGGCAGTTCTTC,CASSIYLPATSGSYYNGQFF
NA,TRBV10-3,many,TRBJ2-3,TGTGCCATCAGCAGGGGCAGCACAGATACGCAGTATTTT,CAISRGSTDTQYF
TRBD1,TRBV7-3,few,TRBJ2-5,TGTGCCAGCAGCTCAGACAGGGACCGCGATGAGACCCAGTACTTC,CASSSDRDRDETQYF
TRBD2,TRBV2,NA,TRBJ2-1,TGTGCCAGCAGTGAAGCGCTAGCGGGAGGTTTAAATGAGCAGTTCTTC,CASSEALAGGLNEQFF
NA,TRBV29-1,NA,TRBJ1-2,TGCAGCGCCCTCCCCTCCGGGACAAAAAACTATGGCTACACCTTC,CSALPSGTKNYGYTF
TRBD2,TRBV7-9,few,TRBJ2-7,TGTGCCAGCAGCTTAGGCCTAGCGGGCTTTGGCGAGCAGTACTTC,CASSLGLAGFGEQYF
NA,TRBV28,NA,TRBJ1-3,TGTGCCAGCTTCTCTGGAAACACCATATATTTT,CASFSGNTIYF
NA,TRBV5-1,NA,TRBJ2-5,TGCGCCAGCAGACAGGGCCGGGCCGTAGGGGCCCAGTACTTC,CASRQGRAVGAQYF
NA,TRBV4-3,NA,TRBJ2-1,TGCGCCAGCAGCCGCTCCTCTGGTTCGGGTGTGCAGTTCTTC,CASSRSSGSGVQFF
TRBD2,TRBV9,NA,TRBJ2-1,TGTGCCAGCAGCCCATGGACTAGCGGGAACAATGAGCAGTTCTTC,CASSPWTSGNNEQFF
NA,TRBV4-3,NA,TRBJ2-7,TGCGCCAGCAGCCAAGATTCCAGGGGGATGTCGTCTAGTAGCGGCTACGAGCAGTACTTC,CASSQDSRGMSSSSGYEQYF
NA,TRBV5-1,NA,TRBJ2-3,TGCGCCAGCAGCTTGGAGCGGCCCACAGATACGCAGTATTTT,CASSLERPTDTQYF
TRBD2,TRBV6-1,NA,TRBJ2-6,TGTGCCAGCAGTGAAGCGGGACTAGCGGGGGCCAACGTCCTGACTTTC,CASSEAGLAGANVLTF
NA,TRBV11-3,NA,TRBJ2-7,TGTGCCAGCAGCTCCTATGGCTACGAGCAGTACTTC,CASSSYGYEQYF
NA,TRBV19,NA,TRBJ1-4,TGTGCCAGTAGTGACCCCCGAAGGGGTAATAATGAAAAACTGTTTTTT,CASSDPRRGNNEKLFF
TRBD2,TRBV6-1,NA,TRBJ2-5,TGTGCCAGCAGTGACCGGGTAGCGGGAGGAGAGACCCAGTACTTC,CASSDRVAGGETQYF
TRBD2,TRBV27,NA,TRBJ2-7,TGTGCCAGCAGTATCAGACTAGCGGGAGACTCCTACGAGCAGTACTTC,CASSIRLAGDSYEQYF
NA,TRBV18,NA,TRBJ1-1,TGTGCCAGCTCACCGGGGGGGCGCGTGACTGAAGCTTTCTTT,CASSPGGRVTEAFF